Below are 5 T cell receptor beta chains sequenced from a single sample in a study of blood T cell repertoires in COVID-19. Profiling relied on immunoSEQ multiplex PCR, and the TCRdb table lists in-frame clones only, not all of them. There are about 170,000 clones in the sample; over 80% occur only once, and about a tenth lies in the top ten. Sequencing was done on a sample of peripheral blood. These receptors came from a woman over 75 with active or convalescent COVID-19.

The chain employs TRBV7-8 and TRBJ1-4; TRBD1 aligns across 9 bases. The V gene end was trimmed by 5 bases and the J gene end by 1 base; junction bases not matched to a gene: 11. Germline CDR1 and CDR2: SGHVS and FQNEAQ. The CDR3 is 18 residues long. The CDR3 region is CASSPTGGNRGTNEKLFF. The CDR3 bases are TGTGCCAGCAGCCCGACAGGGGGTAACCGAGGAACTAATGAAAAACTGTTTTTT.

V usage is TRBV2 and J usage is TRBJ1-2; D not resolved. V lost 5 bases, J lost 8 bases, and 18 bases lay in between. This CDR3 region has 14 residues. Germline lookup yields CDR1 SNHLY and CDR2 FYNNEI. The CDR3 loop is CASSPPGDKFGYTF. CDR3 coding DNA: TGTGCCAGCAGTCCTCCGGGAGATAAGTTCGGCTACACCTTC.

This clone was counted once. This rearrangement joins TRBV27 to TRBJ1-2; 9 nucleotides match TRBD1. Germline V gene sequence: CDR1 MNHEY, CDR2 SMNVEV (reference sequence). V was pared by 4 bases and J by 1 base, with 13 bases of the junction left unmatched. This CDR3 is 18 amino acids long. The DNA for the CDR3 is TGTGCCAGCAGTTCACCTTCGGGACAGGGCGCCGGTAACTATGGCTACACCTTC. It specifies CASSSPSGQGAGNYGYTF.

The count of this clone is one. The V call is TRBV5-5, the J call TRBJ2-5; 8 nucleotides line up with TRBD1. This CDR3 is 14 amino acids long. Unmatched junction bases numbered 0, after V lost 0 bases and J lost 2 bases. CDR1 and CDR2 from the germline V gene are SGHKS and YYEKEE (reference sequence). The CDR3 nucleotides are TGTGCCAGCAGCTTGGACAGGGGGCAAGAGACCCAGTACTTC. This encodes CASSLDRGQETQYF.

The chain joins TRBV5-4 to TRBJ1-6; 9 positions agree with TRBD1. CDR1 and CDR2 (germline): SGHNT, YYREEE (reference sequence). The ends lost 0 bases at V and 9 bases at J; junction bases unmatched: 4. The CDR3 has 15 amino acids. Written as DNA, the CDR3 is TGTGCCAGCAGCTTGGCCGGGACAGGGCCTTCACCCCTCCACTTT. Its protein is CASSLAGTGPSPLHF.